These T cell receptor beta chains were read from a single sample in a study of blood T cell repertoires in COVID-19. Data came from immunoSEQ multiplex PCR; TCRdb stores just in-frame clones and leaves some out. The sample yields 60,000 to 65,000 clones, around four fifths seen once. What was sequenced was peripheral blood. These receptor sequences come from a woman of 80 years or more with active or convalescent COVID-19. The CDR3 runs from the conserved cysteine through the conserved F or W. The order of the fields is D gene, clone size, J gene, V gene, CDR3 DNA, CDR3 protein. D genes are given only for firm matches. Not every row has a clone size; where given, it reads once, few, many or a size class.

D gene: TRBD1
clone size: NA
J gene: TRBJ1-1
V gene: TRBV4-2
CDR3 DNA: TGTGCCAGCAGCCAAGATTTGACAGGGGACACGAACACTGAAGCTTTCTTT
CDR3 protein: CASSQDLTGDTNTEAFF

D gene: NA
clone size: NA
J gene: TRBJ2-3
V gene: TRBV14
CDR3 DNA: TGTGCCAGCAGCCATTTAGGGGCGCCAGATCTGACAGATACGCAGTATTTT
CDR3 protein: CASSHLGAPDLTDTQYF

D gene: NA
clone size: few
J gene: TRBJ1-1
V gene: TRBV29-1
CDR3 DNA: TGCAGCGTTGAAGATGAATGGAGGGTAGGCGGTGAAGCTTTCTTT
CDR3 protein: CSVEDEWRVGGEAFF

D gene: TRBD1
clone size: once
J gene: TRBJ1-6
V gene: TRBV6-5
CDR3 DNA: TGTGCCAGCAGACTTGGGACAGAAAATTCACCCCTCCACTTT
CDR3 protein: CASRLGTENSPLHF

D gene: NA
clone size: NA
J gene: TRBJ1-4
V gene: TRBV2
CDR3 DNA: TGTGCCAGCAGTGGAGACAGTAATGAAAAACTGTTTTTT
CDR3 protein: CASSGDSNEKLFF

D gene: NA
clone size: NA
J gene: TRBJ1-3
V gene: TRBV6-5
CDR3 DNA: TGTGCCAGCACCGGCTCTGGAAACACCATATATTTT
CDR3 protein: CASTGSGNTIYF

D gene: NA
clone size: NA
J gene: TRBJ1-1
V gene: TRBV4-1
CDR3 DNA: TGCGCCAGCAGCCAGGTACCAGGGATGAACACTGAAGCTTTCTTT
CDR3 protein: CASSQVPGMNTEAFF

D gene: NA
clone size: once
J gene: TRBJ2-1
V gene: TRBV15
CDR3 DNA: TGTGCCACCAGCACGCCCACGACGGGGGCCTACAATGAGCAGTTCTTC
CDR3 protein: CATSTPTTGAYNEQFF

D gene: NA
clone size: NA
J gene: TRBJ1-1
V gene: TRBV5-4
CDR3 DNA: TGTGCCAGCAGCTACCGGGACATGTGGACTGAAGCTTTCTTT
CDR3 protein: CASSYRDMWTEAFF

D gene: TRBD1
clone size: few
J gene: TRBJ1-1
V gene: TRBV6-1
CDR3 DNA: TGTGCCAGCAGTGACACAGGGGGCGCGGGTGGGAACACTGAAGCTTTCTTT
CDR3 protein: CASSDTGGAGGNTEAFF

D gene: TRBD2
clone size: NA
J gene: TRBJ2-7
V gene: TRBV6-5
CDR3 DNA: TGTGCCAGCAGTTCCGGGCGGGGGGCCTCGCTTTACGAGCAGTACTTC
CDR3 protein: CASSSGRGASLYEQYF

D gene: TRBD2
clone size: NA
J gene: TRBJ2-1
V gene: TRBV6-5
CDR3 DNA: TGTGCCGCGAGGGAGGGGAATGAGCAGTTCTTC
CDR3 protein: CAAREGNEQFF

D gene: NA
clone size: NA
J gene: TRBJ2-5
V gene: TRBV19
CDR3 DNA: TGTGCCAGTAGGGGGGGGCCAGAGACCCAGTACTTC
CDR3 protein: CASRGGPETQYF